This T cell receptor (beta chain) emerged from a study of persistence of HIV-infected CD4 T cells. This clone was picked up a small number of times. What it binds is not known. Notes on the study in general: TCRbeta richness was lower in CMV- and Gag-responding cells than in anti-CD3/anti-CD28-responding cells. TCR analyses could not target the rare provirus-carrying CMV-responding cells.

This CDR3 has 15 residues. V gave up 0 bases and J gave up 3 bases, with 10 bases separating them. Germline V gene lookup returns CDR1 SGHRS and CDR2 YFSETQ. Nonspecific anti-CD3/anti-CD28 bead stimulation represents the broad CD4+ T cell repertoire. Sorting selected CD4+ T cells upregulating both CD40 ligand and CD69. Before stimulation, PBMCs underwent CD8+ T cell depletion. The libraries were made with immunoSEQ version 4 in survey mode. Profiling relied on immunoSEQ multiplex PCR, and the TCRdb table lists in-frame clones only, not all of them. The repertoire holds tens of thousands of clones, with 80% to 95% as singletons.

Material: CD4+ T cells sorted from PBMCs after roughly 18-hour stimulation, obtained from a patient who received antiretroviral therapy. This sequence originates from an adult man with HIV who was CMV-seropositive. The rearrangement uses TRBV5-1 and TRBJ1-5; D remains unclear. CDR3 loop: CASSLEGKSNQPQHF. The CDR3 DNA reads as TGCGCCAGCAGCTTGGAAGGGAAATCCAATCAGCCCCAGCATTTT. Full variable domain (remainder filled in from reference TRBV5-1 and TRBJ1-5): KAGVTQTPRYLIKTRGQQVTLSCSPISGHRSVSWYQQTPGQGLQFLFEYFSETQRNKGNFPGRFSGRQFSNSRSEMNVSTLELGDSALYLCASSLEGKSNQPQHFGDGTRLSIL.